The rows below give T cell receptor beta chains drawn from one sample of a study of T cells after yellow fever vaccination. TCRdb re-called the 5' RACE reads through MiXCR, storing one row per CDR3 protein. The table has some 300,000 distinct CDR3 sequences, 7.5% to 9% seen once; the top ten hold about 3.5%. The sample in question was CD4+ T cells sorted from PBMCs, obtained 5 days after the yellow fever booster vaccination. The receptors come from a man aged 18 to 35 who received the YFV17D yellow fever vaccine. The conserved cysteine and the conserved F or W are not part of the CDR3 here. Clone size is shown for a subset of rows, as once, few, many or a class of expanded clone.

abundance,v_gene,j_gene,CDR3aa
few,TRBV4-3,TRBJ1-1,ASSLGGTNPAEAF
few,TRBV24-1,TRBJ2-1,ATSDSFRGVRNEQF
few,TRBV14,TRBJ2-1,ASSPLADPSYNEQF
NA,TRBV11-3,TRBJ2-3,ASTADHGADTQY
many,TRBV7-2,TRBJ2-1,ASLLWAGGNEQF
many,TRBV12-3/TRBV12-4,TRBJ2-4,ASSEGPAKNIQY
few,TRBV7-2,TRBJ1-2,ASTLDRANYGYT
NA,TRBV6-1,TRBJ2-1,ASSALGVNNEQF
NA,TRBV3-1,TRBJ2-5,ASSQEPGLRKETQY
few,TRBV20-1,TRBJ2-2,SAWTTNTGELF
few,TRBV10-3,TRBJ2-5,AISESGRQETQY
few,TRBV6-5,TRBJ1-5,ASSRDILSNQPQH
few,TRBV28,TRBJ1-5,ASRPTPIKTGLGPQH
NA,TRBV4-3,TRBJ1-1,ASSQGGWRGNTEAF
NA,TRBV27,TRBJ1-1,ASSSQLWTGNTEAF
many,TRBV5-6,TRBJ2-2,ASSLDGDYTGELF
few,TRBV6-5,TRBJ2-7,ASSYALGQSYEQY
NA,TRBV4-3,TRBJ2-1,ASSQGSGLASYEQF
few,TRBV19,TRBJ1-5,ASSKLPNQPQH
NA,TRBV5-1,TRBJ2-3,ASSLAPGERTDTQY
NA,TRBV2,TRBJ2-3,ASSEEAGGNTQY
few,TRBV28,TRBJ2-1,ASSSRPGHGGIYNEQF
NA,TRBV5-1,TRBJ1-2,ASSSEGASYGYT
few,TRBV3-1,TRBJ1-2,ASSRLRAGGYT
few,TRBV2,TRBJ1-2,ASRATDYAGVGYT
NA,TRBV27,TRBJ2-2,ASSLYGVHGELF
NA,TRBV6-1,TRBJ1-5,ASSSLNRGNQPQH
NA,TRBV10-3,TRBJ2-1,AISGRGGSYNEQF
NA,TRBV12-3/TRBV12-4,TRBJ2-2,ASTTSGGDTGELF
NA,TRBV7-2,TRBJ2-3,ASSLALRTDTQY
few,TRBV7-9,TRBJ1-1,ASSAEGTTEAF
many,TRBV20-1,TRBJ2-7,SAKGTGQGSYEQY
many,TRBV5-1,TRBJ2-3,ASSSGQGPDTQY
few,TRBV27,TRBJ2-4,ASSTRPGDGNIQY
few,TRBV12-3/TRBV12-4,TRBJ1-4,ASSFGNEKLF
many,TRBV4-3,TRBJ1-2,ASSRQGTNYGYT
many,TRBV7-2,TRBJ1-3,ASSFYLGNSGNTIY
few,TRBV14,TRBJ1-2,ASSLLDRGEYGYT
many,TRBV15,TRBJ1-5,ATSRQRQGLNQPQH
NA,TRBV27,TRBJ2-1,ASSLPTSGGSYNEQF
few,TRBV12-3/TRBV12-4,TRBJ1-4,ASTLFLGGNEKLF
few,TRBV7-2,TRBJ1-5,ASSLLGSGVSQPQH
NA,TRBV6-2/TRBV6-3,TRBJ2-1,ASSAPRPGGLRHNEQF
NA,TRBV6-1,TRBJ1-5,ASETGNQPQH
NA,TRBV28,TRBJ1-6,ASSLILGPLH
NA,TRBV4-1,TRBJ1-2,ASSQDQTGAVYGYT
few,TRBV7-9,TRBJ1-2,ASSLGGYT
few,TRBV12-2,TRBJ2-5,ASRLQGETQY
few,TRBV19,TRBJ1-2,ASSLQMQGHGYT
NA,TRBV6-6,TRBJ1-2,ASTPVGKGYT
few,TRBV18,TRBJ2-2,ASSPPLGTNTGELF
NA,TRBV20-1,TRBJ2-5,SAPVQETQY
few,TRBV5-1,TRBJ2-3,ASSLEASTNTQY